These T cell receptor beta chains were read from a single sample in a study of cytomegalovirus exposure and HLA in healthy donors. Method: immunoSEQ multiplex PCR; TCRdb's copy keeps in-frame clones and lacks some. The table lists 150,000 to 200,000 clones, roughly 80% of them singletons. What was sequenced was PBMCs. These receptors were obtained from a man aged 45-65 years in good health and CMV-seropositive. The CDR3 runs from the conserved cysteine through the conserved F or W. The D gene is left open where the match is weak. Clone size appears in some rows only: once, few, many, or a class for an expanded clone.

J gene,D gene,clone size,V gene,CDR3 protein,CDR3 DNA
TRBJ2-4,TRBD2,-,TRBV7-2,CASSSTGGVPIQYF,TGTGCCAGCAGCTCCACCGGGGGGGTTCCCATTCAGTACTTC
TRBJ2-5,-,few,TRBV14,CASSQGAQETQYF,TGTGCCAGCAGCCAAGGAGCGCAAGAGACCCAGTACTTC
TRBJ2-7,-,-,TRBV29-1,CSVEDPGYEQYF,TGCAGCGTTGAAGATCCGGGCTACGAGCAGTACTTC
TRBJ1-5,-,-,TRBV19,CASSIDRQLPNQPQHF,TGTGCCAGTAGTATCGACAGACAGCTACCGAATCAGCCCCAGCATTTT
TRBJ1-2,TRBD1,many,TRBV14,CASSQYRGSNYGYTF,TGTGCCAGCAGCCAGTACAGGGGGTCTAACTATGGCTACACCTTC
TRBJ1-3,-,-,TRBV6-5,CASSYSRGPGNTIYF,TGTGCCAGCAGTTACTCCAGGGGCCCTGGAAACACCATATATTTT
TRBJ2-5,TRBD2,-,TRBV29-1,CSVDTSAGGTQYF,TGCAGCGTTGATACTAGCGCGGGGGGGACCCAGTACTTC
TRBJ2-3,TRBD2,-,TRBV13,CASSASGTSGGGAFTDTQYF,TGTGCCAGCAGCGCCTCCGGGACTAGCGGGGGGGGAGCCTTCACAGATACGCAGTATTTT
TRBJ1-2,-,-,TRBV19,CASSIDRGGGYGYTF,TGTGCCAGTAGTATAGATCGAGGAGGAGGGTATGGCTACACCTTC
TRBJ1-6,TRBD1,once,TRBV4-2,CASSLKGGQVHKSSYNSPLHF,TGTGCCAGCAGCCTAAAAGGAGGACAGGTACACAAAAGCTCCTATAATTCACCCCTCCACTTT
TRBJ2-3,-,-,TRBV9,CASSVWTSTDTQYF,TGTGCCAGCAGCGTATGGACTAGCACAGATACGCAGTATTTT
TRBJ2-5,-,once,TRBV19,CASSRTKQETQYF,TGTGCCAGTAGTAGGACAAAGCAAGAGACCCAGTACTTC
TRBJ2-7,TRBD1,-,TRBV28,CASSLAGTGIQEQYF,TGTGCCAGCAGTCTAGCCGGGACAGGGATTCAGGAGCAGTACTTC
TRBJ2-7,-,-,TRBV11-3,CASSLHRAAYEQYF,TGTGCCAGCAGCTTACACAGGGCGGCCTACGAGCAGTACTTC
TRBJ1-2,TRBD1,-,TRBV30,CAWRTGVGYTF,TGTGCCTGGAGGACAGGGGTTGGCTACACCTTC
TRBJ2-3,TRBD1,-,TRBV27,CASIGTGSTDTQYF,TGTGCCAGCATCGGGACAGGTAGCACAGATACGCAGTATTTT
TRBJ2-4,-,-,TRBV5-6,CASSSSGGLDSQYF,TGTGCCAGCAGCTCCTCGGGGGGTCTGGACAGTCAGTACTTC
TRBJ1-2,-,-,TRBV5-1,CASSLGQANYGYTF,TGCGCCAGCAGCTTGGGACAGGCTAACTATGGCTACACCTTC
TRBJ1-4,TRBD1,-,TRBV28,CASSSTGTGREKLFF,TGTGCCAGCAGCTCAACCGGGACAGGGAGGGAAAAACTGTTTTTT
TRBJ2-7,-,-,TRBV5-1,CASSLGGTYYDEQYF,TGCGCCAGCAGCTTGGGGGGGACTTATTATGACGAGCAGTACTTC
TRBJ2-6,-,-,TRBV5-1,CASSWTASGANVLTF,TGCGCCAGCAGCTGGACAGCTTCTGGGGCCAACGTCCTGACTTTC
TRBJ2-5,-,-,TRBV6-1,CAISGGTPQEYQETQYF,TGTGCCATCAGTGGAGGAACACCGCAAGAGTACCAAGAGACCCAGTACTTC
TRBJ2-7,-,-,TRBV28,CASNPGGSEQYF,TGTGCCAGCAATCCAGGGGGGAGCGAGCAGTACTTC
TRBJ1-5,-,-,TRBV29-1,CSVVIQANQPQHF,TGCAGCGTTGTGATACAGGCCAATCAGCCCCAGCATTTT
TRBJ1-2,TRBD1,-,TRBV10-3,CAISESMTGGEAYGYTF,TGTGCCATCAGTGAGTCGATGACAGGGGGAGAAGCCTATGGCTACACCTTC
TRBJ1-5,-,-,TRBV15,CATSLEVGNQPQHF,TGTGCCACCAGCCTTGAGGTTGGGAATCAGCCCCAGCATTTT
TRBJ2-5,TRBD1,-,TRBV5-1,CASSFQTGSRGETQYF,TGCGCCAGCAGCTTCCAGACAGGTTCCAGGGGGGAGACCCAGTACTTC
TRBJ2-1,TRBD2,-,TRBV7-9,CASSGGGGGPIEQFF,TGTGCCAGCAGCGGGGGCGGCGGGGGGCCTATCGAGCAGTTCTTC
TRBJ1-5,TRBD1,-,TRBV11-2,CASSLTGGNQPQHF,TGTGCCAGCAGCCTTACAGGGGGCAATCAGCCCCAGCATTTT
TRBJ1-3,TRBD1,-,TRBV28,CASSTGVAGNTIYF,TGTGCCAGCAGCACAGGGGTGGCAGGAAACACCATATATTTT
TRBJ2-3,-,-,TRBV19,CASSTGVRRDTQYF,TGTGCCAGTAGTACGGGGGTTAGGCGGGATACGCAGTATTTT
TRBJ2-1,TRBD2,few,TRBV9,CASSVAGGSYNEQFF,TGTGCCAGCAGCGTAGCGGGGGGCTCCTACAATGAGCAGTTCTTC
TRBJ1-1,TRBD1,-,TRBV6-5,CASSPGQANTEAFF,TGTGCCAGCAGTCCGGGACAGGCGAACACTGAAGCTTTCTTT
TRBJ2-5,TRBD2,-,TRBV7-2,CASRSGLAKETQYF,TGTGCCAGCAGATCGGGACTAGCGAAGGAGACCCAGTACTTC
TRBJ1-4,TRBD1,-,TRBV28,CASSSGTVNEKLFF,TGTGCCAGCAGTTCCGGGACAGTTAATGAAAAACTGTTTTTT
TRBJ2-5,-,once,TRBV7-2,CASSLRRGPGRDQETQYF,TGTGCCAGCAGCTTACGCCGAGGGCCAGGACGGGACCAAGAGACCCAGTACTTC
TRBJ1-5,-,-,TRBV7-8,CASSLPGLGNQPQHF,TGTGCCAGCAGCTTACCAGGGTTGGGCAATCAGCCCCAGCATTTT
TRBJ2-1,TRBD2,-,TRBV4-3,CASSQIISGGAFGEQFF,TGCGCCAGCAGCCAGATTATAAGCGGGGGGGCCTTTGGTGAGCAGTTCTTC
TRBJ2-2,-,-,TRBV4-2,CASTPAWGENTGELFF,TGTGCCAGCACCCCAGCATGGGGGGAGAACACCGGGGAGCTGTTTTTT
TRBJ2-7,TRBD1,-,TRBV28,CASSPTGGPALSYEQYF,TGTGCCAGCAGTCCGACAGGGGGCCCCGCCCTCTCCTACGAGCAGTACTTC
TRBJ1-4,-,few,TRBV15,CATSREQATNEKLFF,TGTGCCACCAGCAGAGAACAGGCAACTAATGAAAAACTGTTTTTT
TRBJ1-2,-,-,TRBV7-2,CASSPRPGHDPNYGYTF,TGTGCCAGCAGCCCCCGACCCGGACATGACCCGAACTATGGCTACACCTTC
TRBJ2-5,-,-,TRBV18,CASSPLEGEAQYF,TGTGCCAGCTCACCACTAGAAGGGGAGGCCCAGTACTTC
TRBJ1-2,-,-,TRBV5-1,CASSIRGIYGYTF,TGCGCCAGCAGTATCAGGGGTATTTATGGCTACACCTTC
TRBJ2-4,TRBD1,-,TRBV25-1,CASRGDSVWAKNIQYF,TGTGCCAGCAGGGGGGACAGCGTTTGGGCCAAAAACATTCAGTACTTC
TRBJ2-2,-,-,TRBV2,CASSANLGGAGSGELFF,TGTGCCAGCAGCGCGAATTTAGGAGGGGCAGGATCCGGGGAGCTGTTTTTT
TRBJ1-4,TRBD1,-,TRBV19,CASQDRGRGNEKLFF,TGTGCCAGCCAGGACAGGGGTAGAGGGAATGAAAAACTGTTTTTT
TRBJ1-3,-,-,TRBV28,CASSLGHSGNTIYF,TGTGCCAGCAGTTTGGGCCACTCTGGAAACACCATATATTTT
TRBJ1-5,TRBD1,-,TRBV18,CASSPTGGADQPQHF,TGTGCCAGCTCACCGACAGGGGGCGCGGATCAGCCCCAGCATTTT
TRBJ2-7,TRBD1,-,TRBV5-4,CASSPRDRANYEQYF,TGTGCCAGCAGCCCTCGGGACAGGGCCAACTACGAGCAGTACTTC
TRBJ2-7,TRBD1,-,TRBV6-6,CASSYGDSSYEQYF,TGTGCCAGCAGTTACGGGGACAGCTCCTACGAGCAGTACTTC
TRBJ2-2,-,-,TRBV5-1,CASSWGAQGNTGELFF,TGCGCCAGCAGCTGGGGCGCACAGGGGAACACCGGGGAGCTGTTTTTT
TRBJ1-4,-,few,TRBV4-3,CASSQVSFGETNEKLFF,TGCGCCAGCAGCCAAGTGTCGTTTGGAGAGACTAATGAAAAACTGTTTTTT